The 10 T cell receptor beta chains reported below all come from one sample, sequenced in a study of graft-versus-host responses after intestinal transplantation. Both intraepithelial and lamina propria lymphocytes were released by processing graft tissue. Generated by immunoSEQ multiplex PCR, the TCRdb table keeps only in-frame clones and is missing some. The sample contains about 63,000 clones, around 90% of which appear only once. The material was ileum tissue, obtained around 350 days after transplant. These receptors were taken from a human patient who received an intestinal transplant, so some T cells may come from the graft donor.

This sequence joins TRBV4-1 and TRBJ2-1; TRBD2 matches at 7 bases. The germline CDR1 and CDR2 sequences are MGHRA and YSYEKL. The V and J ends lost 2 bases and 1 base, in that order; junction bases with no gene match: 14. This CDR3 is built from 19 residues. DNA for the CDR3: TGCGCCAGCAGCCAAAAGGGGCTAGCGGCCCTGGGGTCCTACAATGAGCAGTTCTTC. Its translation: CASSQKGLAALGSYNEQFF.

This clone appeared once. The rearrangement joins TRBV5-6 to TRBJ1-3; D possibly corresponds to TRBD1 (5 bases). Germline V gives CDR1 SGHDT, CDR2 YYEEEE. The V and J ends lost 0 bases and 1 base respectively, with 8 bases between them. CDR3 length: 15 residues. The chain's CDR3 is CASSLVQGSGNTIYF. The DNA for the CDR3 is TGTGCCAGCAGCTTGGTGCAGGGATCTGGAAACACCATATATTTT.

This clone appeared a single time. The rearrangement joins TRBV27 to TRBJ1-1; possibly TRBD1 for D (5 bases). CDR3 length equals 13 residues. Germline V gene sequence: CDR1 MNHEY, CDR2 SMNVEV (reference sequence). V was cut by 0 bases and J by 5 bases, with 7 bases left in between. CDR3 amino acids: CASSLSGGTEAFF. The CDR3 coding sequence is TGTGCCAGCAGTTTATCGGGGGGGACTGAAGCTTTCTTT.

The chain carries TRBV18 and TRBJ2-7, with 7 bases lining up with TRBD1. The CDR3 covers 16 residues. Germline loops: CDR1 KGHSH, CDR2 LQKENI. The junction had 13 bases not matched to a gene; V was cut back by 1 base and J by 7 bases. The chain's CDR3 is CASSPHPPGSRGEQYF. The CDR3 DNA sequence: TGTGCCAGCTCACCACACCCTCCAGGAAGCAGGGGGGAGCAGTACTTC.

The genes are TRBV6-5 and TRBJ1-1, with D unclear. Per the germline V gene, CDR1 is MNHEY and CDR2 is SVGAGI. The CDR3 is made up of 14 amino acids. With 6 bases removed from V and 6 bases from J, the gap between germline ends came to 17 bases. As DNA, the CDR3 is TGTGCCAGCAGCCCACGAGGGAGGGCCCCTGAAGCTTTCTTT. This gives the protein CASSPRGRAPEAFF.

This clone has only a few counts. The V call is TRBV28, the J call TRBJ2-1; 7 bases map to TRBD2. V was pared by 6 bases and J by 14 bases, with 10 bases of the junction left unmatched. The CDR3 runs to 12 residues. The V gene's germline CDR1 is MDHEN and CDR2 SYDVKM. Here the CDR3 DNA reads TGTGCCAGCAGACTCGGACTAGTAGGCGAGTTCTTC. This encodes CASRLGLVGEFF.

This clone was seen a handful of times. The genes are TRBV7-3 and TRBJ2-2; 8 positions match TRBD1. The CDR3 covers 14 residues. V gave up 5 bases and J gave up 5 bases; unmatched junction bases: 4. Germline V gives CDR1 SGHTA, CDR2 FQGTGA. CDR3 loop: CASSPNRGTGELFF. The CDR3 DNA follows: TGTGCCAGCAGCCCGAACAGGGGGACCGGGGAGCTGTTTTTT. The full variable domain, its missing parts supplied by reference TRBV7-3 and TRBJ2-2, is GAGVSQTPSNKVTEKGKYVELRCDPISGHTALYWYRQSLGQGPEFLIYFQGTGAADDSGLPNDRFFAVRPEGSVSTLKIQRTERGDSAVYLCASSPNRGTGELFFGEGSRLTVL.

V usage is TRBV10-2 and J usage is TRBJ2-1; no clear D gene. V was cut by 4 bases and J by 0 bases, with 10 bases left in between. This CDR3 comprises 15 residues. The germline V gene has CDR1 WSHSY and CDR2 SAAADI. This CDR3 is CASSGSSISYNEQFF. In nucleotides, the CDR3 is TGCGCCAGCAGTGGGTCTAGTATCTCCTACAATGAGCAGTTCTTC.

Comments on this clone: One junction end disagrees with the germline gene, perhaps due to a read error. The chain employs TRBV9 and TRBJ2-7; D unclear. Looked up from germline, CDR1 is SGDLS and CDR2 is YYNGEE. This CDR3 spans 14 amino acids. The CDR3 bases are TGTGCCAGCAGCGTAGGTCAGAGAGCCTATGAGCAGTACTTC. It is translated as CASSVGQRAYEQYF.

The rearrangement joins TRBV7-3 to TRBJ2-5; D unresolved. Trimming shortened V by 5 bases and J by 5 bases, and 12 bases separated the two germline ends. The CDR3 is 13 amino acids. Germline V gene lookup returns CDR1 SGHTA and CDR2 FQGTGA. The CDR3 DNA sequence: TGTGCCAGCAGCCACGGGCTAGTGGAGACCCAGTACTTC. This encodes CASSHGLVETQYF. Together with reference TRBV7-3 and TRBJ2-5, the CDR3 gives the full variable domain: GAGVSQTPSNKVTEKGKYVELRCDPISGHTALYWYRQSLGQGPEFLIYFQGTGAADDSGLPNDRFFAVRPEGSVSTLKIQRTERGDSAVYLCASSHGLVETQYFGPGTRLLVL.